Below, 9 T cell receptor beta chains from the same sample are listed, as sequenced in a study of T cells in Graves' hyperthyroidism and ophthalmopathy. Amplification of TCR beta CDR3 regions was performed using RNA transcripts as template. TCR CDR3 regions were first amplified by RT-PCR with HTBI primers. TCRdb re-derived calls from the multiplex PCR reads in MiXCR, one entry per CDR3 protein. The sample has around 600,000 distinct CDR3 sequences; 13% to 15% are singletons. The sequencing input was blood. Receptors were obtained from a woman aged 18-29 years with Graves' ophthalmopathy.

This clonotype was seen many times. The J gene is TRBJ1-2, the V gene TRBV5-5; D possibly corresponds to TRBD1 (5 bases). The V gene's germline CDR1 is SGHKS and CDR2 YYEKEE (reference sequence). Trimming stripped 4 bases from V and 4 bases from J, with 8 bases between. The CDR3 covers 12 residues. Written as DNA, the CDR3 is TGTGCCAGCAGCGACGGGGGCTATGGCTACACCTTC. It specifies CASSDGGYGYTF.

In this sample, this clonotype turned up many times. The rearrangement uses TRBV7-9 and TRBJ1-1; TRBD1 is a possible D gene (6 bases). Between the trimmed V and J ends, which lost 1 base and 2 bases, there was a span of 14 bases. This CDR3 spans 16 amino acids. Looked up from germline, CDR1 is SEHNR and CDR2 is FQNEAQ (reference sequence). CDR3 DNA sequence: TGTGCCAGCAGCTTAGGGCTTGCAGGGGTAAACACTGAAGCTTTCTTT. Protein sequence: CASSLGLAGVNTEAFF.

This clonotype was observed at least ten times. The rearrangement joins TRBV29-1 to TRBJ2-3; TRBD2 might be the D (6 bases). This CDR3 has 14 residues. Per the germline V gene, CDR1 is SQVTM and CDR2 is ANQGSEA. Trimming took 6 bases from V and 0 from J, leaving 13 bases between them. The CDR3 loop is CSVNGGSSTDTQYF. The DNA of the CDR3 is TGCAGCGTAAATGGGGGGTCAAGCACAGATACGCAGTATTTT.

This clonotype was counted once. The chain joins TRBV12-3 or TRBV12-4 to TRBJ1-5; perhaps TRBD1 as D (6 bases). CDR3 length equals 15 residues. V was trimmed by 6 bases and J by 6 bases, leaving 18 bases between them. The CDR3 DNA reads TGTGCCAGCAGATCCAACAGGGTAGTGAGTCAGCCCCAGCATTTT. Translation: CASRSNRVVSQPQHF.

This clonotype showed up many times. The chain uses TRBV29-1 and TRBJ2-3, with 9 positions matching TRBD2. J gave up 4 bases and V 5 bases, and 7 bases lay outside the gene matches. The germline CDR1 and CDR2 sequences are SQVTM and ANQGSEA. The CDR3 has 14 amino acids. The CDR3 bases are TGCAGCGTTTCCTTTAGCGGGAGAGCAGATACGCAGTATTTT. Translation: CSVSFSGRADTQYF.

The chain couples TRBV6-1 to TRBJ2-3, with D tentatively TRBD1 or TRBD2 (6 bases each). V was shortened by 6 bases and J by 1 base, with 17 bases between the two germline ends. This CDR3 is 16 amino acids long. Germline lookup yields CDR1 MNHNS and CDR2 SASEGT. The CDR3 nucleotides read TGTGCCAGCAGACCCGTAGGGGGAGGAGGCACAGATACGCAGTATTTT. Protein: CASRPVGGGGTDTQYF.

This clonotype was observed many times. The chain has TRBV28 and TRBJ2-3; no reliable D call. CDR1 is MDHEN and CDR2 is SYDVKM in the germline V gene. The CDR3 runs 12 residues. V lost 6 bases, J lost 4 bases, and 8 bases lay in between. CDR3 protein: CASSSQPDTQYF. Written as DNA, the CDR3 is TGTGCCAGCAGCTCACAGCCAGATACGCAGTATTTT.

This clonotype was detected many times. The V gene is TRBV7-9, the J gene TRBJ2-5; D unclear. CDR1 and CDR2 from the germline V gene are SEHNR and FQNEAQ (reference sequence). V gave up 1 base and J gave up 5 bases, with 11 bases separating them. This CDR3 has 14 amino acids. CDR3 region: CASSLESRRETQYF. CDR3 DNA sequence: TGTGCCAGCAGCTTAGAATCACGCCGGGAGACCCAGTACTTC.

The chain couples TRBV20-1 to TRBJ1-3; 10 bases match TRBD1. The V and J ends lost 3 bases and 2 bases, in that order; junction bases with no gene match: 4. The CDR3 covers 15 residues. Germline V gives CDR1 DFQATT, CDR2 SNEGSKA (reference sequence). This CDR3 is CSASADRGAGNTIYF. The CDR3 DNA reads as TGCAGTGCTAGCGCGGACAGGGGGGCTGGAAACACCATATATTTT.